The TCR beta chain under discussion was sequenced for a study of OX40 agonist ivuxolimab in advanced cancers. In the study overall: Three dose-escalation patients had partial responses: one with hepatocellular carcinoma and two with cutaneous melanoma.

The CDR3 extends over 12 amino acids. Germline CDR1 is SQVTM and CDR2 is ANQGSEA. Trimming stripped 0 bases from V and 15 bases from J, with 15 bases between. Method: immunoSEQ multiplex PCR; TCRdb's copy keeps in-frame clones and lacks some. The data show about 20,000 clones, with around 76% seen just once and 20% to 25% held by the top ten. Autoimmune disease history or systemic immunosuppression was exclusionary. This clone occurred a few times. The sample in question was CD4+ or CD8+ T cells sorted from blood, obtained in a trial of the OX40 agonist ivuxolimab. V gene TRBV29-1 combines with J gene TRBJ2-1, with D possibly TRBD2 on 6 matching bases. The TCR originated in an adult with an advanced solid tumor such as melanoma, head and neck, liver or kidney cancer. The CDR3: CSVEDPGRGGFF. The CDR3 nucleotides are TGCAGCGTTGAAGATCCAGGGCGGGGCGGGTTCTTC.